The present entry profiles one T cell receptor (beta chain) with its context. The antigen remains undetermined. This sample is drawn from a study of human T cells and chemical hapten exposure. TCRdb recomputed calls from the RACE reads with MiXCR, one row per CDR3 protein. This sample has under 200,000 distinct CDR3 sequences; around 30% occur once, and the top ten carry about 2.7%. Study-wide results and limits: With DPC sensitization, TCRs exceeding 1 in 1000 frequency showed no change. Clustering by CDR3 similarity yielded significantly more large clusters from expanded TCRs than controls.

Indicated time point: pre-sensitization, week 0. The treatment is: therapeutic diphenylcyclopropenone sensitization with weekly scalp DPC. Total RNA was isolated from whole blood that had not been fractionated. The material sequenced was whole blood, taken in connection with sensitization to the hapten diphenylcyclopropenone (DPC). This receptor was identified in a woman in her 30s with alopecia areata. Some clones in this sample may be carry-over from other donors' samples.

The CDR3 region has the DNA TGTGCCAGCAGTCAGGACAGGGTCTGGGGCACTGAAGCTTTCTTT. Translating it yields CASSQDRVWGTEAFF. The V gene is TRBV6-2 or TRBV6-3, the J gene TRBJ1-1; TRBD1 aligns across 8 bases. The CDR3 has 15 amino acids. The ends lost 5 bases at V and 4 bases at J; junction bases unmatched: 9. Germline-derived CDR1 and CDR2 are MNHEY and SVGEGT.